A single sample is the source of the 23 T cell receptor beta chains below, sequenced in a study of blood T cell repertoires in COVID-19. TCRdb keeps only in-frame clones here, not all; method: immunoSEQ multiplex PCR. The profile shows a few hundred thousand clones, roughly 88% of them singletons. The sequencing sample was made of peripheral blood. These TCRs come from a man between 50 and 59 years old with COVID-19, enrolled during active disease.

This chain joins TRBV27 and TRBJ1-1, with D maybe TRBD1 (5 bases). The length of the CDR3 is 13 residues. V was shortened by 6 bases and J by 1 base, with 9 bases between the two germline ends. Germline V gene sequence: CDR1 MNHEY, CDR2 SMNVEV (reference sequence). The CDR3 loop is CASSPQGNTEAFF. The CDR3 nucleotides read TGTGCCAGCAGCCCCCAGGGGAACACTGAAGCTTTCTTT.

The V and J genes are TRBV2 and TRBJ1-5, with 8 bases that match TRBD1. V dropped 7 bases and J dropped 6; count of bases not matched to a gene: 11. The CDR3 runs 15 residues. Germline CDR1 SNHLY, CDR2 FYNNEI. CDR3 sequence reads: CASTGGRGRGQPQHF. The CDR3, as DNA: TGTGCCAGCACTGGGGGCAGGGGGCGAGGTCAGCCCCAGCATTTT.

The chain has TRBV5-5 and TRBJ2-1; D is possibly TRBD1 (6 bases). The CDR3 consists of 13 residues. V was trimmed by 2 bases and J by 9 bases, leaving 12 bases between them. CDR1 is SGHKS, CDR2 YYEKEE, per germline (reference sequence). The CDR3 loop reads CASSFLTGLEQFF. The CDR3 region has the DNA TGTGCCAGCAGCTTCCTAACAGGGCTTGAGCAGTTCTTC. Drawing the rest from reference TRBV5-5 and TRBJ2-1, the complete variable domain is DAGVTQSPTHLIKTRGQQVTLRCSPISGHKSVSWYQQVLGQGPQFIFQYYEKEERGRGNFPDRFSARQFPNYSSELNVNALLLGDSALYLCASSFLTGLEQFFGPGTRLTVL.

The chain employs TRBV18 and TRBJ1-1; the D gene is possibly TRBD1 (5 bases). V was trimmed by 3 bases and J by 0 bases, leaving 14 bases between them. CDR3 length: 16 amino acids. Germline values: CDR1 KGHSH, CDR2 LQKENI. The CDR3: CASSPAGGVMNTEAFF. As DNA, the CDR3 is TGTGCCAGCTCACCGGCCGGGGGGGTGATGAACACTGAAGCTTTCTTT.

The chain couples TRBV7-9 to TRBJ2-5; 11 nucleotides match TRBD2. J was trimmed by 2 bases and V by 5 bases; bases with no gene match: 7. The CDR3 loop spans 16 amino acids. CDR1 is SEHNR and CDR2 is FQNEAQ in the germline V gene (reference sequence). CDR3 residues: CASSLRLAGLQETQYF. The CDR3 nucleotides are TGTGCCAGCAGCCTAAGACTAGCGGGACTTCAAGAGACCCAGTACTTC.

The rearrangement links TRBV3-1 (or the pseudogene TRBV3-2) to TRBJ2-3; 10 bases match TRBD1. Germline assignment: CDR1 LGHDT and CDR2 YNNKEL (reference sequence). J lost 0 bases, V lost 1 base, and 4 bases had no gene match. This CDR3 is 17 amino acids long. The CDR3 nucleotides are TGTGCCAGCAGCCAAGTGGGGACAGGGGACAGCACAGATACGCAGTATTTT. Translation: CASSQVGTGDSTDTQYF.

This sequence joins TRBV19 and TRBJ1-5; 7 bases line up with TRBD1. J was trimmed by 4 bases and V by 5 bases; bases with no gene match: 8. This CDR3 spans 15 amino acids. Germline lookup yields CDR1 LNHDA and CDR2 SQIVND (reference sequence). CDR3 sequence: CASSVNPTGNQPQHF. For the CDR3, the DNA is TGTGCCAGTAGTGTTAACCCGACAGGGAATCAGCCCCAGCATTTT.

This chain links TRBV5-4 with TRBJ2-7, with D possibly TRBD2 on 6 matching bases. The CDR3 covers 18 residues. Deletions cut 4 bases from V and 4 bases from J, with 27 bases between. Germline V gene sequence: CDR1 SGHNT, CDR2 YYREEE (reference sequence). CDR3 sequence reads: CASSRDMGSAGTIYEQYF. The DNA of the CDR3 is TGTGCCAGCAGCCGCGACATGGGTTCGGCGGGGACGATATACGAGCAGTACTTC.

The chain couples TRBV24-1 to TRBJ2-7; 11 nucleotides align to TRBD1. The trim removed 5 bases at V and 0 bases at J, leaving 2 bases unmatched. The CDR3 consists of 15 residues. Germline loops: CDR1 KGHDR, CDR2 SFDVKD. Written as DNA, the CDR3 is TGTGCCACCAGTGCCGGGACAGGGGGCTCCTACGAGCAGTACTTC. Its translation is CATSAGTGGSYEQYF.

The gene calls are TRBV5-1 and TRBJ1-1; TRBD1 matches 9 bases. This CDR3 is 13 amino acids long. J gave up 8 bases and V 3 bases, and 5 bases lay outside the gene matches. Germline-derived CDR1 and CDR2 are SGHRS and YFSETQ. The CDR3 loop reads CASSWATGGEAFF. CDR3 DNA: TGCGCCAGCAGCTGGGCGACAGGGGGAGAAGCTTTCTTT. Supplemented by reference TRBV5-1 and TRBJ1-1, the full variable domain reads KAGVTQTPRYLIKTRGQQVTLSCSPISGHRSVSWYQQTPGQGLQFLFEYFSETQRNKGNFPGRFSGRQFSNSRSEMNVSTLELGDSALYLCASSWATGGEAFFGQGTRLTVV.

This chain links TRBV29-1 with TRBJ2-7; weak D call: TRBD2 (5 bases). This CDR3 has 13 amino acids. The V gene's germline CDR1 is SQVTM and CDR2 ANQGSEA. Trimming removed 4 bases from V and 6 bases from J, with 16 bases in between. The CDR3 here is CSVAWTDSGEQYF. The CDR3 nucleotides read TGCAGCGTTGCATGGACGGACTCGGGCGAGCAGTACTTC.

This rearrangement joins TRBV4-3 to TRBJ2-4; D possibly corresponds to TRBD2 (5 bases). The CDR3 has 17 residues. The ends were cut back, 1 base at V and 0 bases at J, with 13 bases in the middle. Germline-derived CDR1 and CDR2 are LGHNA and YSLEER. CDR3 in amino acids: CASSQVRGTLAKNIQYF. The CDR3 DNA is TGCGCCAGCAGCCAAGTACGGGGAACGCTAGCCAAAAACATTCAGTACTTC.

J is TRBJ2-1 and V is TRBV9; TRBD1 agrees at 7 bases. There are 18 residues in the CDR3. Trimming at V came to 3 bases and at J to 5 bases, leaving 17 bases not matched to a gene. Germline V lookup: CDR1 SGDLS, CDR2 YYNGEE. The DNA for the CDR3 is TGTGCCAGCAGCGGGGACAGTGCTAAGAGCCCCACGAACAATGAGCAGTTCTTC. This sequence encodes CASSGDSAKSPTNNEQFF.

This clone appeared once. As DNA, the CDR3 is TGTGCCAGCAGTTTAAAGTGGGACTACACCGGGGAGCTGTTTTTT. This encodes CASSLKWDYTGELFF. The chain combines TRBV27 with TRBJ2-2, with D maybe TRBD2 (6 bases). The CDR3 runs 15 residues. Germline-derived CDR1 and CDR2 are MNHEY and SMNVEV (reference sequence). V lost 2 bases and J 3 bases, leaving 10 bases between the germline ends.

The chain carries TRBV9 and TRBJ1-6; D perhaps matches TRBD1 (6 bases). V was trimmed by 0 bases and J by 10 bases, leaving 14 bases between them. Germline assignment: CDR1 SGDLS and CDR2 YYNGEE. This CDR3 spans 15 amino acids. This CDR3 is CASSVDLTGHSPLHF. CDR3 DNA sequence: TGTGCCAGCAGCGTAGACCTCACAGGGCACTCACCCCTCCACTTT.

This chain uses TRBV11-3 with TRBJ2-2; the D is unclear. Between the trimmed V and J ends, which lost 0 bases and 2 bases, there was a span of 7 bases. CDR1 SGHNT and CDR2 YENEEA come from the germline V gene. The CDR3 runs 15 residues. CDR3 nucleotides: TGTGCCAGCAGCTTAGATTCAGGAAACACCGGGGAGCTGTTTTTT. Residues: CASSLDSGNTGELFF.

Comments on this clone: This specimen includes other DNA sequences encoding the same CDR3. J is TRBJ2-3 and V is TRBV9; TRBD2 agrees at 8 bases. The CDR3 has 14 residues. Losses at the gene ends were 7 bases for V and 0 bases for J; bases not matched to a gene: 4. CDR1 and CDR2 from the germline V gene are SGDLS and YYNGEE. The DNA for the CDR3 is TGTGCCAGCTCGGCTAGCGGGAGCACAGATACGCAGTATTTT. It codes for CASSASGSTDTQYF.

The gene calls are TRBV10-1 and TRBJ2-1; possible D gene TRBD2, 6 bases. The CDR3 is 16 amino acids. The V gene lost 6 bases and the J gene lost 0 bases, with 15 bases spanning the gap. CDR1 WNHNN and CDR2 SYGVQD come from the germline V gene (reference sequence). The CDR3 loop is CASRPRLGSSYNEQFF. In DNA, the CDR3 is TGCGCCAGCAGGCCGAGACTAGGTAGCTCCTACAATGAGCAGTTCTTC.

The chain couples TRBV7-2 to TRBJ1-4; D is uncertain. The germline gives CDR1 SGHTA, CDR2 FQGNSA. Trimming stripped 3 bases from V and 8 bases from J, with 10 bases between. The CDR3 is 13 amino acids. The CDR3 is CASSFVAEEKLFF. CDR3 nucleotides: TGTGCCAGCAGCTTTGTGGCGGAGGAAAAACTGTTTTTT.

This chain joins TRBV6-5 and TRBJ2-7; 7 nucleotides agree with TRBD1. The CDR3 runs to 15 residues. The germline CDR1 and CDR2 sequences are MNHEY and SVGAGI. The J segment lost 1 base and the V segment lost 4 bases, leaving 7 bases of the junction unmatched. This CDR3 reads CASSSGTAGSYEQYF. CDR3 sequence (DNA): TGTGCCAGCAGTTCCGGGACAGCTGGTTCCTACGAGCAGTACTTC.

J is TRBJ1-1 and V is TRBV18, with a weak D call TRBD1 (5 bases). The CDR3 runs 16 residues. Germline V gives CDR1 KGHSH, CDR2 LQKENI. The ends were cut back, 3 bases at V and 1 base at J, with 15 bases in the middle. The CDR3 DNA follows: TGTGCCAGCTCACCGGTTTTTAGGGGTGCGAACACTGAAGCTTTCTTT. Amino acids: CASSPVFRGANTEAFF.

CDR3 in amino acids: CASSLGGVNTEAFF. In nucleotides, the CDR3 is TGTGCCAGCAGCCTGGGAGGGGTGAACACTGAAGCTTTCTTT. This chain links TRBV9 with TRBJ1-1; TRBD1 might be the D (5 bases). Per germline, CDR1 SGDLS and CDR2 YYNGEE. The CDR3 is 14 residues long. Trimming left V 4 bases short and J 0 bases short, with 10 bases between.

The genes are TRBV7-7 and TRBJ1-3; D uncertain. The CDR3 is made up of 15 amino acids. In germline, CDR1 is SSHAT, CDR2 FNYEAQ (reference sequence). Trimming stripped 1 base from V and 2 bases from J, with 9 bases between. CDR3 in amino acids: CASSLEPGAGNTIYF. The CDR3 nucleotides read TGTGCCAGCAGCTTAGAACCAGGCGCTGGAAACACCATATATTTT.